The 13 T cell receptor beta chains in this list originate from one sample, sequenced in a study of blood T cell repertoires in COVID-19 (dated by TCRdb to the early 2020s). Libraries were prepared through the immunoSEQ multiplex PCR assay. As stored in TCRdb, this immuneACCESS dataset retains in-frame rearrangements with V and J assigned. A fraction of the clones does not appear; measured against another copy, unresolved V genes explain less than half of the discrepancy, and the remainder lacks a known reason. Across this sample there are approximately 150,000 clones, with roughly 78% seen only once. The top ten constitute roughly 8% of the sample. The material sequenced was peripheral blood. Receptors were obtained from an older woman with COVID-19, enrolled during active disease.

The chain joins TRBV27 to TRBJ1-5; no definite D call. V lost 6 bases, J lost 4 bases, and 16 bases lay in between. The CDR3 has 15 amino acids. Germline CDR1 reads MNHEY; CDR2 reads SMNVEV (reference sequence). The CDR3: CASRPGVGRNQPQHF. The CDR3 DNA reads TGTGCCAGCAGACCGGGAGTCGGTCGGAATCAGCCCCAGCATTTT.

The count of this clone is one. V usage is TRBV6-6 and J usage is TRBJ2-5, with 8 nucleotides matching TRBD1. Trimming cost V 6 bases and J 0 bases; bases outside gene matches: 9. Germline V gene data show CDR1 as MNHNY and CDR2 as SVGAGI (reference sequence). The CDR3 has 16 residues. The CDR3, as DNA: TGTGCCAGCAGGCCTTACCCGGACAGGGACCAAGAGACCCAGTACTTC. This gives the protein CASRPYPDRDQETQYF.

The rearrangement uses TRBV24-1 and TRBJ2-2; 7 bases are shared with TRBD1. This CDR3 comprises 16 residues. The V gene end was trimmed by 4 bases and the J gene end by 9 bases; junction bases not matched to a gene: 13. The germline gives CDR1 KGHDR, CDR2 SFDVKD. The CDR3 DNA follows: TGTGCCACCAGTGACGATGGGACAGCAGACTCTTGGGAGCTGTTTTTT. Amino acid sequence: CATSDDGTADSWELFF.

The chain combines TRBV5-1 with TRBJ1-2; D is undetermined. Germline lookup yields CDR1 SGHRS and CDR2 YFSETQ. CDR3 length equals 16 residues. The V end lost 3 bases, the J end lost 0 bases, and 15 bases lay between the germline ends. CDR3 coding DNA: TGCGCCAGCAGCTCCAACAGAGGGCGAGCTAACTATGGCTACACCTTC. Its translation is CASSSNRGRANYGYTF.

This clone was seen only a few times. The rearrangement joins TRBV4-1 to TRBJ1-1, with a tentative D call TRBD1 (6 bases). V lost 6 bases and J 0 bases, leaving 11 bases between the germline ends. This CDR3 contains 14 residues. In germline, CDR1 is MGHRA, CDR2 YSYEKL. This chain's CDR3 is CASSYRALNTEAFF. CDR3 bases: TGCGCCAGCAGTTACAGGGCGTTGAACACTGAAGCTTTCTTT.

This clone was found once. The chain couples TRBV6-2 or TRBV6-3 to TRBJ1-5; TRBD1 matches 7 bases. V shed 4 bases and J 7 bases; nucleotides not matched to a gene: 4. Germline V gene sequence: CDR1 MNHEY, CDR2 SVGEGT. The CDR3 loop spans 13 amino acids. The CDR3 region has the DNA TGTGCCAGCAGTTCGGACAGGAGACAGCCCCAGCATTTT. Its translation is CASSSDRRQPQHF.

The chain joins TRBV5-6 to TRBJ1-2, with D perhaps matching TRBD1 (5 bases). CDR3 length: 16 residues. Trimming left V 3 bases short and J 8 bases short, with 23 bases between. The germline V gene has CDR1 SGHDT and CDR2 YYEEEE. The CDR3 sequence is CASSYGHDASGPGYTF. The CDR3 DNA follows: TGTGCCAGCAGCTACGGACACGACGCTAGTGGGCCAGGCTACACCTTC.

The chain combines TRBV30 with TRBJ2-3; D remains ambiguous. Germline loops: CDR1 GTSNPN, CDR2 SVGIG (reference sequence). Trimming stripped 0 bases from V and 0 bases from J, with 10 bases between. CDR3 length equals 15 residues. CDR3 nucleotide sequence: TGTGCCTGGAGTGTGGCGGCACCTAGCACAGATACGCAGTATTTT. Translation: CAWSVAAPSTDTQYF. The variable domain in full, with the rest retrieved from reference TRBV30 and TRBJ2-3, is SQTIHQWPATLVQPVGSPLSLECTVEGTSNPNLYWYRQAAGRGLQLLFYSVGIGQISSEVPQNLSASRPQDRQFILSSKKLLLSDSGFYLCAWSVAAPSTDTQYFGPGTRLTVL.

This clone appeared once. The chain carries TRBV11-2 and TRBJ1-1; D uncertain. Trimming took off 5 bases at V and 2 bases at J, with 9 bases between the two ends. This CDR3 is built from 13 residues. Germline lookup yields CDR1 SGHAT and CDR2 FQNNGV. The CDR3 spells CASSPGFNTEAFF. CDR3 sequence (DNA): TGTGCCAGCAGCCCCGGTTTCAACACTGAAGCTTTCTTT.

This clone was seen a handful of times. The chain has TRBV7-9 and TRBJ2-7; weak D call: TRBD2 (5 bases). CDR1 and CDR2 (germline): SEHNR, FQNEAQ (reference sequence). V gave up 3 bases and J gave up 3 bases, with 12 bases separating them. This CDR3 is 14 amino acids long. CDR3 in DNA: TGTGCCAGCAGCTTTGGGGAGTTGAACTACGAGCAGTACTTC. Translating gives CASSFGELNYEQYF. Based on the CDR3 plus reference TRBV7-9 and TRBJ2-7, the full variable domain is DTGVSQNPRHKITKRGQNVTFRCDPISEHNRLYWYRQTLGQGPEFLTYFQNEAQLEKSRLLSDRFSAERPKGSFSTLEIQRTEQGDSAMYLCASSFGELNYEQYFGPGTRLTVT.

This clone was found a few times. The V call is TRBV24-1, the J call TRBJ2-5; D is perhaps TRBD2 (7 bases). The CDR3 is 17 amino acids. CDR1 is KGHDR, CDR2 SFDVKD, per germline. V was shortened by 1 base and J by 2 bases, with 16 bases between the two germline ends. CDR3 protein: CATSDLGGATQQETQYF. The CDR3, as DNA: TGTGCCACCAGTGATTTAGGGGGGGCGACCCAACAAGAGACCCAGTACTTC.

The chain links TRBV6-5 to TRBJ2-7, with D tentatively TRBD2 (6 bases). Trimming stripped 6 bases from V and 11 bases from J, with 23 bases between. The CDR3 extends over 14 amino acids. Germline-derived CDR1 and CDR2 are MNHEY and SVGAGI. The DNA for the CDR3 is TGTGCCAGCAGCCCGTGGGGGGATACTAGCCGAAAGTACTTC. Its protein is CASSPWGDTSRKYF.

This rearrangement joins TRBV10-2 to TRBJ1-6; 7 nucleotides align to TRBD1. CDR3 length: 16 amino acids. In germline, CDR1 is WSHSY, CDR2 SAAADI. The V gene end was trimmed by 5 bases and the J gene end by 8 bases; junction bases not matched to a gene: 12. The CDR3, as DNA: TGCGCCAGCAGTTTCCCGGGACAGCGGGCCGATTCACCCCTCCACTTT. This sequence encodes CASSFPGQRADSPLHF.